Listed below are T cell receptor beta chains from one sample, sequenced in a study of blood T cell repertoires in COVID-19. Assay used: immunoSEQ multiplex PCR; TCRdb lists only in-frame clones, some missing. This sample has approximately 440,000 clones; about nine tenths occur once, and the top ten carry 10% to 15%. The source material was peripheral blood. The source is a woman in her forties or fifties with COVID-19, enrolled during active disease. Each CDR3 is given with its conserved first and last residue. The order of the fields is D gene, V gene, clone size, J gene, CDR3 protein, CDR3 DNA. The D gene is left open where the match is weak. Clone size appears in some rows only: once, few, many, or a class for an expanded clone.

>TRBD1|TRBV9|NA|TRBJ2-4
CASSVDPDRGARAKNIQYF
TGTGCCAGCAGCGTAGATCCGGACAGGGGGGCCAGGGCCAAAAACATTCAGTACTTC
>NA|TRBV29-1|NA|TRBJ1-5
CSVVAGDGQPQHF
TGCAGCGTTGTAGCGGGGGACGGTCAGCCCCAGCATTTT
>NA|TRBV12-2|NA|TRBJ2-4
CASRLVLAGGTFKNIQYF
TGTGCAAGTCGCTTAGTCCTAGCGGGGGGCACTTTCAAAAACATTCAGTACTTC
>TRBD1|TRBV30|NA|TRBJ2-7
CAWGRGSSLLPYEQYF
TGTGCCTGGGGCAGGGGGTCCTCCCTCTTACCCTACGAGCAGTACTTC
>TRBD1|TRBV5-1|once|TRBJ1-2
CASSPGQGGYGYTF
TGCGCCAGCAGCCCAGGACAGGGGGGCTATGGCTACACCTTC
>TRBD1|TRBV18|NA|TRBJ1-1
CASSFTGQLFEAFF
TGTGCCAGCTCATTCACGGGACAGCTTTTCGAAGCTTTCTTT
>TRBD1|TRBV29-1|NA|TRBJ2-7
CSVGTGSSYEQYF
TGCAGCGTTGGGACAGGGAGTTCCTACGAGCAGTACTTC
>NA|TRBV20-1|NA|TRBJ1-1
CSASGSPMNTEAFF
TGCAGTGCTAGTGGCTCCCCTATGAACACTGAAGCTTTCTTT
>NA|TRBV19|NA|TRBJ1-5
CASSIGQASNQPQHF
TGTGCCAGTAGTATTGGTCAGGCTAGCAATCAGCCCCAGCATTTT
>TRBD2|TRBV6-6|NA|TRBJ2-7
CASGAGDSYEQYF
TGTGCCAGCGGGGCGGGGGATAGCTACGAGCAGTACTTC
>TRBD2|TRBV9|NA|TRBJ2-3
CASSVAPTSGVTDTQYF
TGTGCCAGCAGCGTAGCCCCGACTAGCGGGGTGACCGATACGCAGTATTTT
>NA|TRBV12-3/TRBV12-4|NA|TRBJ2-1
CASRPQGIEQFF
TGTGCCAGCAGGCCCCAGGGTATTGAGCAGTTCTTC
>TRBD1|TRBV3-1/TRBV3-2|NA|TRBJ2-5
CASSPRGRETQYF
TGTGCCAGCAGCCCCAGGGGGCGAGAGACCCAGTACTTC
>NA|TRBV18|once|TRBJ1-5
CASSPMGHLSNQPQHF
TGTGCCAGCTCACCGATGGGACATCTTAGCAATCAGCCCCAGCATTTT
>TRBD1|TRBV19|NA|TRBJ2-4
CASSRGQGKNIQYF
TGTGCCAGTAGTAGGGGACAGGGAAAAAACATTCAGTACTTC
>TRBD2|TRBV7-9|NA|TRBJ2-1
CASRIAGGDNEQFF
TGTGCCAGCAGGATAGCGGGGGGGGACAATGAGCAGTTCTTC
>TRBD2|TRBV5-1|NA|TRBJ2-5
CASSAGASGGRETQYF
TGCGCCAGCAGCGCGGGGGCTAGCGGGGGCAGGGAGACCCAGTACTTC
>TRBD1|TRBV28|NA|TRBJ1-4
CASGQENEKLFF
TGTGCCAGTGGACAGGAAAATGAAAAACTGTTTTTT
>TRBD1|TRBV19|NA|TRBJ1-1
CASSIMGTGGLNTEAFF
TGTGCCAGTAGTATTATGGGGACAGGGGGCTTGAACACTGAAGCTTTCTTT
>TRBD2|TRBV7-9|NA|TRBJ2-7
CASSLGRLAGLKRNEQYF
TGTGCCAGCAGCTTAGGGCGACTAGCGGGGCTAAAGAGGAACGAGCAGTACTTC
>NA|TRBV11-2|NA|TRBJ2-3
CASSLVHGSSDTQYF
TGTGCCAGCAGCTTAGTCCATGGCTCGTCGGATACGCAGTATTTT
>NA|TRBV25-1|NA|TRBJ2-3
CASSEYRDTQYF
TGTGCCAGCAGTGAATATAGAGATACGCAGTATTTT
>TRBD2|TRBV30|NA|TRBJ2-3
CAWSVFGRGGDTQYF
TGTGCCTGGAGTGTCTTCGGGCGGGGAGGGGATACGCAGTATTTT
>NA|TRBV7-9|once|TRBJ2-7
CASSSKGPADEQYF
TGTGCCAGCAGCTCAAAAGGGCCAGCGGACGAGCAGTACTTC
>NA|TRBV9|NA|TRBJ2-7
CASSESIGQSYEQYF
TGTGCCAGCAGTGAAAGTATCGGACAGAGCTACGAGCAGTACTTC
>TRBD1|TRBV24-1|NA|TRBJ1-2
CATSEGTGDRIF
TGTGCCACCAGTGAAGGGACAGGGGATCGTATCTTC
>NA|TRBV7-8|NA|TRBJ2-3
CASARWAPSTDTQYF
TGTGCCAGCGCTCGGTGGGCACCTTCCACAGATACGCAGTATTTT
>TRBD1|TRBV14|NA|TRBJ1-1
CASSTSGGTEAFF
TGTGCCAGCAGCACCTCAGGGGGCACTGAAGCTTTCTTT
>NA|TRBV10-1|NA|TRBJ2-6
CATGGSGANVLTF
TGCGCCACCGGGGGCTCTGGGGCCAACGTCCTGACTTTC
>TRBD2|TRBV10-3|once|TRBJ2-3
CAISPGLITDTQYF
TGTGCCATCAGCCCGGGACTAATCACAGATACGCAGTATTTT
>NA|TRBV19|NA|TRBJ1-1
CASSWGDGNTEAFF
TGTGCCAGTAGTTGGGGGGACGGGAACACTGAAGCTTTCTTT
>NA|TRBV6-1|NA|TRBJ1-1
CASSEGQGWFMNTEAFF
TGTGCCAGCAGTGAAGGGCAGGGATGGTTCATGAACACTGAAGCTTTCTTT
>NA|TRBV5-1|NA|TRBJ2-3
CASSLDYPTDTQYF
TGCGCCAGCAGCTTGGACTACCCCACGGATACGCAGTATTTT
>NA|TRBV3-1/TRBV3-2|NA|TRBJ1-2
CASSQGQANYGYTF
TGTGCCAGCAGCCAGGGGCAGGCTAACTATGGCTACACCTTC
>NA|TRBV5-1|NA|TRBJ1-2
CASSLVGGTKLYGYTF
TGCGCCAGCAGCTTGGTGGGGGGTACAAAACTCTATGGCTACACCTTC
>TRBD2|TRBV29-1|once|TRBJ2-3
CSGDYMVADTQYF
TGCAGCGGGGACTACATGGTCGCAGATACGCAGTATTTT
>TRBD1|TRBV6-5|NA|TRBJ2-7
CASNSQGASYEQYF
TGTGCCAGCAATAGTCAGGGGGCCTCCTACGAGCAGTACTTC
>NA|TRBV7-6|once|TRBJ1-1
CASSSRGGNTEAFF
TGTGCCAGCAGCTCTCGGGGGGGTAACACTGAAGCTTTCTTT
>TRBD1|TRBV18|NA|TRBJ1-1
CASSLLQGVNTEAFF
TGTGCCAGCTCACTTTTACAGGGGGTGAACACTGAAGCTTTCTTT
>NA|TRBV5-1|NA|TRBJ1-1
CASSLRGNTEAFF
TGCGCCAGCAGCTTGCGAGGGAACACTGAAGCTTTCTTT
>TRBD1|TRBV5-1|once|TRBJ2-5
CASSPRQGQETQYF
TGCGCCAGCAGCCCAAGACAGGGCCAAGAGACCCAGTACTTC
>NA|TRBV6-5|NA|TRBJ1-1
CASSYDGGGSSEAFF
TGTGCCAGCAGTTACGATGGGGGCGGGAGCTCTGAAGCTTTCTTT
>TRBD2|TRBV15|NA|TRBJ2-3
CATSRDSAGGRDTQYF
TGTGCCACCAGCAGAGATTCGGCGGGGGGGCGAGATACGCAGTATTTT
>TRBD1|TRBV5-1|few|TRBJ1-1
CASSPGGLKTEAFF
TGCGCCAGCAGCCCAGGGGGGCTGAAAACTGAAGCTTTCTTT
>NA|TRBV19|NA|TRBJ1-1
CASKGAGSTEAFF
TGTGCCAGTAAAGGCGCCGGGAGCACTGAAGCTTTCTTT
>NA|TRBV20-1|NA|TRBJ2-7
CSASRATRAGEQYF
TGCAGTGCTAGTCGTGCTACCCGGGCGGGCGAGCAGTACTTC
>TRBD2|TRBV10-3|NA|TRBJ2-3
CAISESRDYSRDTQYF
TGTGCCATCAGTGAGAGCCGGGACTACTCCCGAGATACGCAGTATTTT
>TRBD1|TRBV3-1/TRBV3-2|NA|TRBJ1-2
CASSLSRGTEGYTF
TGTGCCAGCAGCCTTTCCAGGGGGACAGAAGGCTACACCTTC
>NA|TRBV10-3|NA|TRBJ1-1
CAISRTATEAFF
TGTGCCATCAGCAGGACAGCCACTGAAGCTTTCTTT
>TRBD1|TRBV9|NA|TRBJ1-4
CASSSSTGGNEKLFF
TGTGCCAGCAGCTCATCGACAGGGGGTAATGAAAAACTGTTTTTT
>NA|TRBV12-3/TRBV12-4|NA|TRBJ2-5
CASSLRRETQYF
TGTGCCAGCAGTTTACGTAGAGAGACCCAGTACTTC
>NA|TRBV13|NA|TRBJ1-2
CASSSDNIDTF
TGTGCCAGCAGCTCAGACAATATAGACACCTTC
>NA|TRBV19|NA|TRBJ2-3
CASSLTRQVADTQYF
TGTGCCAGTAGTCTCACTCGCCAAGTCGCAGATACGCAGTATTTT
>TRBD1|TRBV5-1|NA|TRBJ1-4
CASTLQPGTGYEKLFF
TGCGCCAGCACTCTTCAACCCGGGACAGGGTATGAAAAACTGTTTTTT
>NA|TRBV28|once|TRBJ1-5
CASSLTGSAQPQHF
TGTGCCAGCAGTTTAACAGGGTCGGCTCAGCCCCAGCATTTT